This TCR beta chain was observed in a study of blood T cells in healthy people across ages. Study-wide points: Investigators viewed diversity estimates from one million T cells as underestimates, the study reported.

Using a J-beta primer mix together with a sample-barcoded 5' primer, a second PCR was run for roughly 6 to 11 cycles. MiXCR was run by TCRdb on the 5' RACE reads, yielding one entry per CDR3 protein. This sample carries roughly 700,000 distinct CDR3 sequences, 49% of them seen once, and the ten largest clones take 30% to 40%. The authors isolated at least 6.5 million PBMCs per sample. The V gene's germline CDR1 is DFQATT and CDR2 SNEGSKA (reference sequence). The CDR3 is made up of 16 amino acids. Trimming cost V 3 bases and J 5 bases; bases outside gene matches: 15. On this clonotype: The target antigen is unknown.

The clonotype was recovered from a woman aged 55-69 years in good health. The chain has TRBV20-1 and TRBJ2-5; 7 positions match TRBD2. Material: blood. CDR3 amino acids: CSASGWEGTFGETQYF. CDR3 bases: TGCAGTGCTAGTGGGTGGGAGGGTACTTTCGGGGAGACCCAGTACTTC.